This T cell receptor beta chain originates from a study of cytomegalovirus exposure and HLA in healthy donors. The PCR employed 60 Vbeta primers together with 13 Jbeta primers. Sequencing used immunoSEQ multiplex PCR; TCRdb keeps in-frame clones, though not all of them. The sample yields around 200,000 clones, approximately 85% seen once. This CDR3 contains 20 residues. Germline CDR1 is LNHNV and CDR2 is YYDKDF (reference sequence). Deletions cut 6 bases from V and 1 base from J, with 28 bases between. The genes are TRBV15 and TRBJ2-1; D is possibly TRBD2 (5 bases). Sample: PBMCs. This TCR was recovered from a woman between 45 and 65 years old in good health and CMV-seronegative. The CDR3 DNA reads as TGTGCCACCAGTCCTCTGGGCTCATATGGAAACCGGGGTTCCTACAATGAGCAGTTCTTC. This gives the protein CATSPLGSYGNRGSYNEQFF.